This TCR beta chain was sequenced for a study of shared clonotypes between healthy human individuals. Positively selected for CCR7, the CD45RO-negative cells used as naive CD8 cells excluded terminally differentiated effector memory CD45RA+ cells. Study-level points and caveats: Larger richness was generally estimated for naive than memory subsets. What limited the represented genetic and exposure-history diversity was the small number of donors.

Some clones are missing from TCRdb's copy, which holds only in-frame ones; the method was immunoSEQ multiplex PCR. The sample consists of about 2 million clones, 85% to 95% of them appearing once. Of note for this clone: Its antigen remains unidentified. This sample also contains other DNA sequences that code for the same CDR3.

Germline-derived CDR1 and CDR2 are MNHEY and SVGAGI. There are 14 residues in the CDR3. Trimming cost V 6 bases and J 1 base, with 12 bases left between them. This clonotype originated in a man aged 18-30 years in good health. This chain joins TRBV6-5 and TRBJ1-1; D perhaps matches TRBD1 (6 bases). The sequencing sample was made of naive CD8+ T cells sorted from blood. Written as DNA, the CDR3 is TGTGCCAGCAGGTACAGGGAGGGGAACACTGAAGCTTTCTTT. Protein sequence: CASRYREGNTEAFF.